Below, one TCR beta chain is given with its context. It has no known antigen specificity. Base qualities are not provided; no much larger clone lies one nucleotide away. The entry originates in a study of OX40 agonist ivuxolimab in advanced cancers. Looking at the study overall: The costimulatory receptor OX40 (CD134) was targeted by ivuxolimab, a fully human IgG2 agonistic monoclonal antibody. Intravenous ivuxolimab was administered to patients every 2 weeks at six dose levels: 0.01, 0.1, 0.3, 1.5, 3 and 10 mg/kg. Of the roughly 51 patients in dose escalation, about 20 had hepatocellular carcinoma, about 15 had melanoma, 9 had renal cell carcinoma and 9 had head and neck cancer. A male proportion of nearly 85% and a mean age of approximately 62 years, ranging from roughly 23 to 79, were recorded for the dose-escalation cohort. Patients were allowed to have had prior anti-PD-1, anti-PD-L1 or anti-CTLA-4 therapy, and 40% of the dose-escalation patients had been treated with checkpoint inhibitors. Partial responses were achieved by three dose-escalation patients, of whom one had hepatocellular carcinoma and two had cutaneous melanoma. The purpose of peripheral TCRbeta sequencing was to test whether ivuxolimab changed TCR sequence diversity and led to clonal T-cell expansion. The paper reports the monotherapy dose-escalation portion (N of about 52 patients) of the phase I ivuxolimab trial. Study-level results and caveats: After ivuxolimab, more expanded clones were found on average in CD8+ T cells than in CD4+ T cells. In the 0.1-3.0 mg/kg groups, partial responders had among the lowest normalized peripheral clonal expansion, particularly in CD8+ T cells. Which antigens the clonally expanded peripheral T cells were specific for was not determined. At doses from 0.1 to 3.0 mg/kg, clonal expansion was seen in both CD4+ and CD8+ blood T cells between baseline and week 6. Low levels of normalized T-cell clonal expansion were also seen in some patients who did not respond.

Relative to germline, V is 5 bases shorter and J is 3 bases shorter, with 16 bases between their ends. From cysteine to phenylalanine, the CDR3 is 15 amino acids long. Just the 45-base CDR3 DNA is kept, in frame starting at base 1. The germline V gene gives CDR1 as MGHRA and CDR2 as YSYEKL. To sequence the TCRbeta CDR3 region, genomic DNA was isolated from the sorted cells. The immunoSEQ Assay was used for sequencing of TCRbeta CDR3 regions. Held by TCRdb, this immuneACCESS table contains in-frame sequences only and omits some clones. Under half of the omission traces to an unresolved V gene where checked; the cause of the rest is unknown. This sample is represented by about 62,000 clones; almost 95% of them were singletons. The biggest ten clones account for around 15% of the sample. Patients with a history of autoimmune disease or receiving systemic immunosuppression were excluded from the trial. In every dose cohort, peripheral blood was drawn for TCR sequencing at baseline, cycle 4 day 1, and cycle 7 day 1. Samples were obtained from an open-label, multicenter, first-in-human phase I dose-escalation trial of ivuxolimab. The trial enrolled adults with locally advanced or metastatic head and neck squamous cell, hepatocellular, melanoma or renal cell carcinoma. Before TCR sequencing, CD4+ T cells and CD8+ T cells were sorted from peripheral blood as separate populations.

The chain was built from TRBV4-1 and TRBJ1-1; TRBD1 is perhaps the D gene, given 5 matching bases. This clonotype was sampled from an adult with an advanced solid tumor such as melanoma, head and neck, liver or kidney cancer. Sequenced material: CD4+ or CD8+ T cells sorted from blood, taken in a trial of the OX40 agonist ivuxolimab. The DNA sequence is as follows: TGCGCCAGCAGCAGCCAGCAGGGCTACGACACTGAAGCTTTCTTT. Its translation reads: CASSSQQGYDTEAFF.